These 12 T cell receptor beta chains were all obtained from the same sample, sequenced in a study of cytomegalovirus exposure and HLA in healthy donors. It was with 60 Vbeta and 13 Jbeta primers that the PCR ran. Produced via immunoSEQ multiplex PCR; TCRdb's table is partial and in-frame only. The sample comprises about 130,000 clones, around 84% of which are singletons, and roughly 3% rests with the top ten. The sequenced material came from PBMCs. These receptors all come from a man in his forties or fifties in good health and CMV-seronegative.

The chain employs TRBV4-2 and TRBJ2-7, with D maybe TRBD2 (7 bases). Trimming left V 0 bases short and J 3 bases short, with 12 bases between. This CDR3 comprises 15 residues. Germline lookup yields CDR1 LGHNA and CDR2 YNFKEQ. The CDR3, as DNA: TGTGCCAGCAGCCAAGATCCGGGGGGCAGCTACGAGCAGTACTTC. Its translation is CASSQDPGGSYEQYF.

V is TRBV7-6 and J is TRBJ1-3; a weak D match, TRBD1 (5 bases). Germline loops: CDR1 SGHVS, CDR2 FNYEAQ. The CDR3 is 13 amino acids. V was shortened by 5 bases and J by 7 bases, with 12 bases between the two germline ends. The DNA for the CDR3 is TGTGCCAGCAGCCTGGGGCAGGATAACACCATATATTTT. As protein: CASSLGQDNTIYF.

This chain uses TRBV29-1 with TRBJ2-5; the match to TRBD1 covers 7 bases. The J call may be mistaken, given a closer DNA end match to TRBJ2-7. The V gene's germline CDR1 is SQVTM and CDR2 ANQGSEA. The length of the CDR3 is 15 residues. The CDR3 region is CSVDFVGQEGHEQYF. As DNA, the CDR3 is TGCAGCGTTGATTTTGTAGGACAGGAAGGCCACGAGCAGTACTTC.

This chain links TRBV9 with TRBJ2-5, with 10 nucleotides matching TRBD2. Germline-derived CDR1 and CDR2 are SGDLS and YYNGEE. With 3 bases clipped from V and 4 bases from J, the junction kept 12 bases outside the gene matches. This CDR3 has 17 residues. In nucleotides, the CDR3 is TGTGCCAGCAGCGCCTGGACTAGCGGCGGGGGTGGAGAGACCCAGTACTTC. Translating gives CASSAWTSGGGGETQYF.

CDR3 sequence (DNA): TGCGCCAGCAGCCCGCACAGGATAGGTATCGATGGCTACACCTTC. This encodes CASSPHRIGIDGYTF. The chain uses TRBV5-1 and TRBJ1-2, with D tentatively TRBD1 (5 bases). The ends were cut back, 4 bases at V and 6 bases at J, with 19 bases in the middle. The length of the CDR3 is 15 residues. Germline CDR1 reads SGHRS; CDR2 reads YFSETQ.

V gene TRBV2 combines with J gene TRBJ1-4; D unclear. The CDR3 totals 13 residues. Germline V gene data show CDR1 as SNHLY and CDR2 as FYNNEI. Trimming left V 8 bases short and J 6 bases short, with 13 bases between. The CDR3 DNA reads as TGTGCCAGCGACTTTCTGGGAGATGAAAAACTGTTTTTT. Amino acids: CASDFLGDEKLFF. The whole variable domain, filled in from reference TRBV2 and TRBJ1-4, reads EPEVTQTPSHQVTQMGQEVILRCVPISNHLYFYWYRQILGQKVEFLVSFYNNEISEKSEIFDDQFSVERPDGSNFTLKIRSTKLEDSAMYFCASDFLGDEKLFFGSGTQLSVL.

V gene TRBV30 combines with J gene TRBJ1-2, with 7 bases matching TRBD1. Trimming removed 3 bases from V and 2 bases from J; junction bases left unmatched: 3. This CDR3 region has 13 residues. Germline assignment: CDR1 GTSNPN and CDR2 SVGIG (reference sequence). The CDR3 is CAWRKQGNYGYTF. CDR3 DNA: TGTGCCTGGAGAAAACAGGGGAACTATGGCTACACCTTC.

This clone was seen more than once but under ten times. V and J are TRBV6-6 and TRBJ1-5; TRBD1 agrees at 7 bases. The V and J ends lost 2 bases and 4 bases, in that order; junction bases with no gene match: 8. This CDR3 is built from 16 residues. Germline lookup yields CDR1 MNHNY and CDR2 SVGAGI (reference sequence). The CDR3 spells CASSYILDRLNQPQHF. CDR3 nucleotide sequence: TGTGCCAGCAGTTACATCCTGGACAGGCTAAATCAGCCCCAGCATTTT.

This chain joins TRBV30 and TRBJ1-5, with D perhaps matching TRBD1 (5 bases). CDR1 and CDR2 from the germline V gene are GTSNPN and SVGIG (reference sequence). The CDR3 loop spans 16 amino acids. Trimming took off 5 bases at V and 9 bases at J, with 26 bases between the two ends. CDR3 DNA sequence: TGTGCCTGGTCCTCAACCGACGGGGGGACTCAGATGCCCCAGCATTTT. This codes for CAWSSTDGGTQMPQHF.

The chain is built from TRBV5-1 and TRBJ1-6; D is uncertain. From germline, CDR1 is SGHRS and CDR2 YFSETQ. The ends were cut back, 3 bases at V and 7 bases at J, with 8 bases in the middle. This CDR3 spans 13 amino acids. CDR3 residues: CASSSSQNSPLHF. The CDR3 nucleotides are TGCGCCAGCAGCTCCTCCCAGAATTCACCCCTCCACTTT. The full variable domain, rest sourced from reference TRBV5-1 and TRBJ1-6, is KAGVTQTPRYLIKTRGQQVTLSCSPISGHRSVSWYQQTPGQGLQFLFEYFSETQRNKGNFPGRFSGRQFSNSRSEMNVSTLELGDSALYLCASSSSQNSPLHFGNGTRLTVT.

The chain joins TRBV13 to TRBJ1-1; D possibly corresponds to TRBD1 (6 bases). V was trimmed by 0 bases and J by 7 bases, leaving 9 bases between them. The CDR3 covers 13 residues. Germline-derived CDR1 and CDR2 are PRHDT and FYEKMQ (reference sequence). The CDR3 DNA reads TGTGCCAGCAGCTTAGGAGGGGGAATTGAAGCTTTCTTT. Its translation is CASSLGGGIEAFF.

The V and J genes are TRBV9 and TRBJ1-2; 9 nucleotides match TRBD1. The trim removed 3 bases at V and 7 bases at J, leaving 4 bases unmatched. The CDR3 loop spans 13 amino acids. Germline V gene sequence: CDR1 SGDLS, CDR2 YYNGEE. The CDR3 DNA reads TGTGCCAGCAGCGCGACAGGGGGTGGTGGCTACACCTTC. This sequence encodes CASSATGGGGYTF. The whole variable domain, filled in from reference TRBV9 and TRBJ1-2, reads DSGVTQTPKHLITATGQRVTLRCSPRSGDLSVYWYQQSLDQGLQFLIQYYNGEERAKGNILERFSAQQFPDLHSELNLSSLELGDSALYFCASSATGGGGYTFGSGTRLTVV.